The following is a TCR beta chain sequence with its context. This entry is derived from a study of blood T cell repertoires in COVID-19. Study context: Samples representing acute and convalescent COVID-19 were sourced from the United States, Italy and Spain. Sources were T cells, B-cell-depleted T cells, or PBMCs; the material itself was cDNA or gDNA.

Methods used by the authors: Scientists estimated how many nucleated cells there were by amplifying reference gene primers. Here immunoSEQ multiplex PCR was the method, and the copy in TCRdb shows in-frame clones only, minus some. For V, J and clone size, that table is used; D and trimming come from the DNA. Of 110,000 or so clones detected, roughly 87% appear once; the ten largest clones hold roughly 4.5%. V was clipped by 5 bases and J by 3 bases; unmatched bases: 9. The CDR3 contains 16 residues. CDR1 is LNHDA and CDR2 is SQIVND in the germline V gene (reference sequence). The gene calls are TRBV19 and TRBJ1-2; 10 nucleotides line up with TRBD1. The origin of this receptor is a man aged 45-65 years with acute or convalescent COVID-19. Sequenced material: peripheral blood. CDR3 bases: TGTGCCAGTAGTCCGACCTGGACAGGGGGGCACTATGGCTACACCTTC. It codes for CASSPTWTGGHYGYTF.